This entry features one T cell receptor beta chain sequence. This CDR3 has 15 amino acids. Looked up from germline, CDR1 is MRHNA and CDR2 is SNTAGT. V was pared by 0 bases and J by 4 bases, with 9 bases between. Profiling relied on immunoSEQ multiplex PCR, and the TCRdb table lists in-frame clones only, not all of them. The sample includes approximately 2.4 million clones, roughly 95% of them seen just once. This entry comes from a study of shared clonotypes between healthy human individuals. The chain couples TRBV6-4 to TRBJ2-2, with D unresolved. The sample comprised naive CD4+ T cells sorted from blood. Subset indicated: CD45RA+ positively selected. The receptor's source is a man aged 18 to 29 in good health. The CDR3 sequence is CASSDSRWGTGELFF. The CDR3 bases are TGTGCCAGCAGTGACTCGAGGTGGGGCACCGGGGAGCTGTTTTTT.